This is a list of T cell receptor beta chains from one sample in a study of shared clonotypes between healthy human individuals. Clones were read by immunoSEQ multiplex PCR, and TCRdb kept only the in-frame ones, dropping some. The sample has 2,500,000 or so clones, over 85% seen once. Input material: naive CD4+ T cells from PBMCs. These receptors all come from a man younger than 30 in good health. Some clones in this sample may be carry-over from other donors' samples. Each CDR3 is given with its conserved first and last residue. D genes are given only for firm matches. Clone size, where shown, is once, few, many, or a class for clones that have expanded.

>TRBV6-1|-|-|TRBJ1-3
CASQIGFTSGNTIYF
TGTGCCAGCCAAATCGGGTTTACCTCTGGAAACACCATATATTTT
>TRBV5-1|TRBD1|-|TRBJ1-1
CASRKGAGNTEAFF
TGCGCCAGCAGAAAGGGGGCGGGGAACACTGAAGCTTTCTTT
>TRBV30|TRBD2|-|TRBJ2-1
CAWSGLAGLEQFF
TGTGCCTGGAGTGGACTAGCGGGCCTGGAGCAGTTCTTC
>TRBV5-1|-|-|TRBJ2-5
CASSLYRSGETQYF
TGTGCCAGCAGCTTGTACCGTAGTGGGGAGACCCAGTACTTC
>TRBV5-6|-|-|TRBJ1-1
CASSLLGGGYTEAFF
TGTGCCAGCAGCTTGCTCGGGGGAGGGTACACTGAAGCTTTCTTT
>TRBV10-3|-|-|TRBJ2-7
CAISDFGSGLFPYEQYF
TGTGCCATCAGTGATTTCGGGAGCGGTCTCTTTCCCTACGAGCAGTACTTC
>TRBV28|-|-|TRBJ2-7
CASSPGPRVSPYEQYF
TGTGCCAGCAGTCCGGGGCCCCGAGTAAGCCCCTACGAGCAGTACTTC
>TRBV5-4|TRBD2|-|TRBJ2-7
CASRPDLAGAGYEQYF
TGTGCCAGCAGACCAGACCTAGCGGGAGCGGGCTACGAGCAGTACTTC
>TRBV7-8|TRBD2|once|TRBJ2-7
CASSPHRALGREGSGDYEQYF
TGTGCCAGCAGTCCCCATAGGGCTTTGGGCAGGGAGGGTTCCGGCGACTACGAGCAGTACTTC
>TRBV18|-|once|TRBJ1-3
CASSPPKGLSENTIYF
TGTGCCAGCTCACCACCGAAGGGGTTATCTGAAAACACCATATATTTT
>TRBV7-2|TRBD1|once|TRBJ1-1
CASSVTTGLNTEAFF
TGTGCCAGCAGCGTCACGACAGGGCTGAACACTGAAGCTTTCTTT
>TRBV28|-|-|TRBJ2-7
CASNEGRSYEQYF
TGTGCCAGCAACGAGGGCCGATCCTACGAGCAGTACTTC
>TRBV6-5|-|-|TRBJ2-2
CASSSNSPPGELFF
TGTGCCAGCAGTTCGAATAGTCCTCCCGGGGAGCTGTTTTTT
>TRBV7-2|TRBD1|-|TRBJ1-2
CASSSQGGLSYGYTF
TGTGCCAGCAGCAGTCAGGGGGGGTTGAGCTATGGCTACACCTTC
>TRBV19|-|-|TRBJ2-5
CASSTDRARTWETQYF
TGTGCCAGTAGTACCGACCGGGCCAGGACGTGGGAGACCCAGTACTTC
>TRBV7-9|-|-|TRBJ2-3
CASSPPGQRTDTQYF
TGTGCCAGCAGTCCCCCTGGGCAGAGGACAGATACGCAGTATTTT
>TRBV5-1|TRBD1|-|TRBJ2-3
CASSASGTGGTDTQYF
TGCGCCAGCAGCGCCTCCGGGACAGGGGGCACAGATACGCAGTATTTT
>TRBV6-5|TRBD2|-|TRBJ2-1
CASRMRGTSNEQFF
TGTGCCAGCAGAATGCGGGGGACTAGCAATGAGCAGTTCTTC
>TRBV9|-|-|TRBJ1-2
CASSVEEARGGYTF
TGTGCCAGCAGCGTAGAGGAGGCGCGTGGTGGCTACACCTTC
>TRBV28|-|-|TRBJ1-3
CASSLIYSGNTIYF
TGTGCCAGCAGCTTAATCTACTCTGGAAACACCATATATTTT
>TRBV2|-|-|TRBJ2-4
CASSERVNIQYF
TGTGCCAGCAGTGAACGAGTAAACATTCAGTACTTC
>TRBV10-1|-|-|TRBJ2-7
CASSRAPGGYEQYF
TGCGCCAGCAGTCGAGCCCCCGGTGGCTACGAGCAGTACTTC
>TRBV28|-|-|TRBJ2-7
CASSAPDRGTPNYEQYF
TGTGCCAGCAGTGCTCCTGATCGAGGGACCCCTAACTACGAGCAGTACTTC
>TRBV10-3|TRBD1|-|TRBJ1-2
CAIRNTGDGYGYTF
TGTGCCATCAGAAATACAGGGGATGGCTATGGCTACACCTTC
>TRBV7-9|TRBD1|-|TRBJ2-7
CASSLASGQGAEQYF
TGTGCCAGCAGCTTAGCCAGTGGACAGGGGGCCGAGCAGTACTTC
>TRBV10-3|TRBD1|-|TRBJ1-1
CAMAGQLNTEAFF
TGTGCCATGGCGGGACAGTTGAACACTGAAGCTTTCTTT
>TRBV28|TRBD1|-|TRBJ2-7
CASSFPPGTGGSYEQYF
TGTGCCAGCAGTTTTCCTCCGGGGACAGGCGGCTCCTACGAGCAGTACTTC
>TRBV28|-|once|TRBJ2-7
CATRDRFSYEQYF
TGTGCCACCAGGGACCGCTTCTCCTACGAGCAGTACTTC
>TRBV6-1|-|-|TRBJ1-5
CASSNKEQPQHF
TGTGCCAGCAGCAACAAAGAACAGCCCCAGCATTTT
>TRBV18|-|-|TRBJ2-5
CASSPPQETQYF
TGTGCCAGCTCTCCCCCCCAAGAGACCCAGTACTTC
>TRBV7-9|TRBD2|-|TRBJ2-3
CASSNIAGKERNTQYF
TGTGCCAGCAGCAATATAGCGGGGAAGGAAAGGAATACGCAGTATTTT
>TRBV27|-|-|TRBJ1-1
CASSFRRGEAFF
TGTGCCAGCAGTTTTCGACGGGGGGAAGCTTTCTTT
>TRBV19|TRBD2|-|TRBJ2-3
CASSPTSGRSDTQYF
TGTGCCAGTAGTCCGACTAGCGGGAGGTCAGATACGCAGTATTTT
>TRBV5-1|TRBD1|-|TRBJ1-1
CASSLAGRGGFEAFF
TGCGCCAGCAGCTTGGCCGGACGAGGGGGCTTTGAAGCTTTCTTT
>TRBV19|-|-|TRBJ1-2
CASSTQDSYGYTF
TGTGCCAGTAGTACCCAAGACAGTTATGGCTACACCTTC
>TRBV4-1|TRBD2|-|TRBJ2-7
CASSQNPSGLAPTYEQYF
TGCGCCAGCAGCCAAAACCCCTCGGGACTAGCCCCCACCTACGAGCAGTACTTC
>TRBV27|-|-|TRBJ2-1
CASSSRQVYNEQFF
TGTGCCAGCAGTTCCCGACAGGTGTACAATGAGCAGTTCTTC